What follows describes a single TCR beta chain. This CDR3 contains 15 residues. The V end was cut by 1 base, the J end by 8 bases, with 14 bases between. CDR1 is SGHDN and CDR2 is FVKESK in the germline V gene. Generated by immunoSEQ multiplex PCR, the TCRdb table keeps only in-frame clones and is missing some. Of roughly 500,000 clones in the sample, around three quarters were seen once. The sample is drawn from a study of shared T cell receptors in the human thymus. These data also formed part of another study, on human thymus T cells.

The receptor comes from a boy less than two years old with a congenital heart defect. Sequencing was carried out using thymocytes. The chain employs TRBV14 and TRBJ1-4; D perhaps matches TRBD1 (5 bases). CDR3 amino acids: CASSQVNGGKEKLFF. The CDR3 nucleotides are TGTGCCAGCAGCCAAGTAAACGGGGGGAAGGAAAAACTGTTTTTT.